The clone carrying this T cell receptor beta chain came up many times. The sample's time point: patch test 2, 6 weeks after DPC sensitization. The treatment: therapeutic diphenylcyclopropenone sensitization with weekly scalp DPC. In TCRdb, the RACE reads were re-called with MiXCR into one record per CDR3 protein. The table lists roughly 380,000 distinct CDR3 sequences, around 6% of them singletons. The sample is drawn from a study of human T cells and chemical hapten exposure. The CDR3 spans 14 residues. From germline, CDR1 is MNHNS and CDR2 SASEGT. V dropped 6 bases and J dropped 5 bases, with 14 bases sitting between them.

V is TRBV6-1 and J is TRBJ1-5; D may be TRBD1 (6 bases). This sequence originates from a woman younger than 35 with alopecia areata. Some clones in this sample may be carry-over from other donors' samples. This specimen consisted of whole blood, obtained in connection with sensitization to the hapten diphenylcyclopropenone (DPC). DNA of the CDR3: TGTGCCAGCAGCGAACAGGGAGAATATCAGCCCCAGCATTTT. Its protein product is CASSEQGEYQPQHF.